One sample yielded the 21 T cell receptor beta chains listed below, sequenced in a study of tissue T cells after allogeneic stem cell transplantation. Clones were read by immunoSEQ multiplex PCR, and TCRdb kept only the in-frame ones, dropping some. Here the sample spans under 25,000 clones, 55% to 80% being singletons. Material for sequencing was spleen. All receptors derive from a female BALB/c mouse in good health. MHC haplotype of the strain: H2-d.

Points on this clone: Each gene name is a mouse one. The CDR3 reads CASGPGLGGRISQNTLYF. CDR3 DNA, as far as it was read: TGTGCCAGCGGACCTGGACTGGGGGGGCGAATTAGTCAAAACACCTTGTAC. The chain carries TRBV13-2 and TRBJ2-4; 13 bases are shared with TRBD2. The missing CDR3 end, 1 residue past where the read stops, is filled in from the germline J gene. Germline V CDR1 and CDR2: NNHNN, SYGAGS (reference sequence). V was clipped by 5 bases and J by 0 bases; unmatched bases: 9. The CDR3 covers 18 residues.

On this clone: Genes and germline are mouse. The read falls 1 residue short of the CDR3 end, and the missing part is taken from the germline J gene. The rearrangement uses TRBV20 and TRBJ2-7; tentative D call: TRBD1 (6 bases). The CDR3 spans 13 residues. CDR1 GFQATS and CDR2 STVNSAI come from the germline V gene. With 3 bases removed from V and 1 base from J, the gap between germline ends came to 10 bases. Incomplete CDR3 DNA: TGTGGTGCTAGCAGGGGTAGGTCCTATGAACAGTAC. It yields the protein CGASRGRSYEQY. The entire CDR3 reads CGASRGRSYEQYF.

Turning to this clone: Genes and germline come from the mouse. The read comes to an end 1 residue before the CDR3 does, leaving the germline J gene to fill in the end. The V and J genes are TRBV13-2 and TRBJ2-2; 8 bases align to TRBD2. This CDR3 contains 17 residues. Germline V lookup: CDR1 NNHNN, CDR2 SYGAGS (reference sequence). V lost 0 bases and J lost 4; bases outside the gene matches: 8. The CDR3 reads CASGDAGGALGTGQLYF. CDR3 DNA (partial): TGTGCCAGCGGTGATGCGGGGGGGGCGCTGGGCACCGGGCAGCTCTAC.

In regard to this clone: The genes and germline here are from mouse. The read finishes 1 residue shy of the CDR3 end, and the germline J gene is used to complete it. This chain joins TRBV13-2 and TRBJ1-6; D gene uncertain. TRBJ1-6 is reported as an ORF; its role is uncertain. The CDR3 runs to 15 residues. Germline lookup yields CDR1 NNHNN and CDR2 SYGAGS (reference sequence). V was shortened by 1 base and J by 3 bases, with 8 bases between the two germline ends. The CDR3 DNA, read in part, is TGTGCCAGCGGTGATCAGGCAGACTATAATTCGCCCCTCTAC. It specifies CASGDQADYNSPLY. The CDR3, in full, reads CASGDQADYNSPLYF.

Concerning this clone itself: Gene names are mouse gene names. Coverage ceases 1 residue before the CDR3 finishes, and the germline J gene fills in the end. V gene TRBV5 combines with J gene TRBJ2-1; 10 nucleotides align to TRBD1. V shed 4 bases, J shed 4 bases, and the junction held 4 bases outside the gene matches. CDR3 length: 15 residues. In germline, CDR1 is LGHNA, CDR2 YNLKQL (reference sequence). The sequenced CDR3 bases are TGTGCCAGCAGCCCCCCGGGACAGGGGTATGCTGAGCAGTTC. As protein: CASSPPGQGYAEQF. In full, the CDR3 is CASSPPGQGYAEQFF.

On this clone: Any gene name here is a mouse gene name. The sequenced fragment ends 1 residue before the CDR3 boundary, so the rest is inferred from the germline J gene. This sequence joins TRBV1 and TRBJ2-7; 11 bases align to TRBD2. The V gene end was trimmed by 0 bases and the J gene end by 4 bases; junction bases not matched to a gene: 2. The germline CDR1 and CDR2 sequences are NSQYPW and LRSPGD (reference sequence). The CDR3 sequence is 15 residues long. CDR3 DNA, as far as it was read: TGCACCTGCAGTGCAGATACTGGGGGGGCTTATGAACAGTAC. Residues: CTCSADTGGAYEQY. The whole CDR3 protein reads CTCSADTGGAYEQYF.

With regard to this clone: Gene names refer to mouse genes. Read coverage stops 1 residue before the CDR3 terminus; the germline J gene supplies the remainder. This sequence joins TRBV16 and TRBJ2-5, with D uncertain. The CDR3 is 15 residues long. Germline values: CDR1 SGHSA, CDR2 FRNQAP. Trimming took off 0 bases at V and 0 bases at J, with 7 bases between the two ends. CDR3 DNA, as far as it was read: TGTGCAAGCAGCTTAGAAGGGCTTAACCAAGACACCCAGTAC. This encodes CASSLEGLNQDTQY. The CDR3 in full is CASSLEGLNQDTQYF. Based on the CDR3 plus reference TRBV16 and TRBJ2-5, the full variable domain is NAGVIQTPRHKVTGKGQEATLWCEPISGHSAVFWYRQTIVQGLEFLTYFRNQAPIDDSGMPKERFSAQMPNQSHSTLKIQSTQPQDSAVYLCASSLEGLNQDTQYFGPGTRLLVL.

Concerning this clone itself: The germline and genes are mouse ones. Coverage ceases 1 residue before the CDR3 finishes, and the germline J gene fills in the end. The chain is built from TRBV14 and TRBJ2-7; TRBD1 aligns across 12 bases. Unmatched junction bases numbered 2, after V lost 2 bases and J lost 5 bases. The CDR3 covers 14 residues. Germline V lookup: CDR1 SGHDT, CDR2 FRDEAV. The CDR3 is CASSFRDRGHEQYF. CDR3 DNA, as far as it was read: TGTGCCAGCAGTTTTCGGGACAGGGGGCATGAACAGTAC.

The sample holds one count of this clone. Each gene name is a mouse one. The read ends 1 residue early relative to the CDR3; the germline J gene fills the gap. The chain joins TRBV14 to TRBJ2-3, with TRBD2 as a possible D gene (7 bases). Germline V gene lookup returns CDR1 SGHDT and CDR2 FRDEAV. There are 15 residues in the CDR3. V was shortened by 7 bases and J by 0 bases, with 15 bases between the two germline ends. The covered CDR3 bases are TGTGCCAGCTGCGATCTGGGGGCGAGTGCAGAAACGCTGTAT. Its protein product is CASCDLGASAETLY. The whole CDR3 sequence is CASCDLGASAETLYF.

For this clone: The gene names given are mouse names. The read stops 1 residue short of the end of the CDR3; the missing end is completed from the germline J gene. This chain connects TRBV14 to TRBJ2-3; possible D gene TRBD1, 5 bases. V was shortened by 5 bases and J by 0 bases, with 13 bases between the two germline ends. Germline CDR1 reads SGHDT; CDR2 reads FRDEAV. The CDR3 is made up of 15 amino acids. The covered CDR3 bases are TGTGCCAGCAGCCCGACAGCAAATAGTGCAGAAACGCTGTAT. Translated: CASSPTANSAETLY. The entire CDR3 sequence reads CASSPTANSAETLYF.

As regards this clone: Gene names and germline refer to mouse. The CDR3 end is not reached by the read, which stops 1 residue before it; the germline J gene fills it in. The chain carries TRBV5 and TRBJ1-4, with 10 bases lining up with TRBD1. This CDR3 contains 15 residues. Trimming cost V 4 bases and J 4 bases; bases outside gene matches: 3. Germline values: CDR1 LGHNA, CDR2 YNLKQL (reference sequence). The sequenced part of the CDR3 DNA is TGTGCCAGCAGCCCGACAGGGGGCCTCAACGAAAGATTATTT. Translated, it gives CASSPTGGLNERLF. The CDR3 reads in full as CASSPTGGLNERLFF.

Of note for this clone: Any gene name here is a mouse gene name. This CDR3 is CASRTRTGGAREQYF. CDR3 DNA, as far as it was read: TGTGCCAGCAGAACCCGGACTGGGGGGGCGCGAGAACAGTAC. The V call is TRBV19, the J call TRBJ2-7; 13 nucleotides agree with TRBD2. Read coverage stops 1 residue before the CDR3 terminus; the germline J gene supplies the remainder. CDR3 length: 15 residues. The V gene's germline CDR1 is FNHDT and CDR2 SITEND (reference sequence). J lost 7 bases, V lost 5 bases, and 9 bases had no gene match.

In the case of this clone: Mouse gene names and germline throughout. The CDR3 is cut off 1 residue early in the read; its end comes from the germline J gene. The rearrangement links TRBV17 to TRBJ2-3; 10 bases match TRBD2. J lost 6 bases, V lost 5 bases, and 5 bases had no gene match. The CDR3 totals 14 residues. The germline CDR1 and CDR2 sequences are MNHDT and YYDKIL. The sequenced part of the CDR3 DNA is TGTGCTAGCAGTGCCCCGGGACTGGGGGAAACGCTGTAT. It encodes CASSAPGLGETLY. The entire CDR3 is CASSAPGLGETLYF.

In the case of this clone: The gene names here belong to mouse. The sequence runs out 1 residue before the end of the CDR3; the remainder is reconstructed from the germline J gene. The rearrangement uses TRBV13-3 and TRBJ2-7; 8 bases fit TRBD1. V shed 5 bases and J 5 bases; nucleotides not matched to a gene: 6. Germline assignment: CDR1 NNHDY and CDR2 SYVADS. The CDR3 spans 13 residues. The chain's CDR3 is CASSLGQGDEQYF. The DNA read from the CDR3 is TGTGCCAGCAGCCTTGGACAGGGCGATGAACAGTAC.

This clone was picked up a small number of times. Gene names are the mouse ones. The missing CDR3 end, 1 residue past where the read stops, is filled in from the germline J gene. V gene TRBV13-3 combines with J gene TRBJ1-4; D is undetermined. Germline lookup yields CDR1 NNHDY and CDR2 SYVADS. This CDR3 comprises 13 residues. V shed 0 bases and J shed 7 bases, with 7 bases lying between them. CDR3 sequence reads: CASSDAWVERLFF. The part of the CDR3 DNA that was read is TGTGCCAGCAGTGATGCGTGGGTCGAAAGATTATTT.

With regard to this clone: These gene names are mouse names. The CDR3 end is not reached by the read, which stops 1 residue before it; the germline J gene fills it in. The J gene is TRBJ2-3, the V gene TRBV5, with TRBD1 as a possible D gene (6 bases). Germline V lookup: CDR1 LGHNA, CDR2 YNLKQL (reference sequence). There are 16 residues in the CDR3. Trimming took off 0 bases at V and 0 bases at J, with 10 bases between the two ends. Incomplete CDR3 DNA: TGTGCCAGCAGCCAAGATTCAGGGGCTAGTGCAGAAACGCTGTAT. It codes for CASSQDSGASAETLY. In full, the CDR3 is CASSQDSGASAETLYF.

Turning to this clone: Gene names are mouse gene names. The sequenced fragment ends 1 residue before the CDR3 boundary, so the rest is inferred from the germline J gene. The chain couples TRBV5 to TRBJ1-1; a possible D gene is TRBD1 (6 bases). Trimming left V 0 bases short and J 7 bases short, with 12 bases between. The CDR3 is made up of 14 amino acids. Germline V gives CDR1 LGHNA, CDR2 YNLKQL (reference sequence). CDR3 DNA, as far as it was read: TGTGCCAGCAGCCAAGATGAGGGCAGGGGAGAAGTCTTC. Encoded protein: CASSQDEGRGEVF. The CDR3, in full, reads CASSQDEGRGEVFF.

Details on this clone: The gene names given are mouse names. The CDR3 extends 1 residue past the end of the read, so its final part is completed from the germline J gene. The J gene is TRBJ1-1, the V gene TRBV2; D possibly corresponds to TRBD1 (5 bases). The V gene's germline CDR1 is LGHNA and CDR2 YSYQKL. Trimming cost V 1 base and J 2 bases, with 5 bases left between them. The CDR3 length is 13 residues. CDR3 protein: CASSQGDNTEVFF. The sequenced part of the CDR3 DNA is TGTGCCAGCAGCCAAGGGGACAACACAGAAGTCTTC.

About this clone: Gene names follow the mouse nomenclature. Partial CDR3 DNA: TGTGCCAGATCCCTACATAACCAAGACACCCAGTAC. Its protein product is CARSLHNQDTQY. The full-length CDR3 reads as CARSLHNQDTQYF. The gene calls are TRBV19 and TRBJ2-5, with D hard to call. The DNA ends 1 residue before the CDR3 does, and the rest of the CDR3 is filled in from the germline J gene. Germline CDR1 is FNHDT and CDR2 is SITEND (reference sequence). The CDR3 has 13 residues. Trimming took 8 bases from V and 0 from J, leaving 10 bases between them.

This clone was detected only once. Gene names and germline refer to mouse. The read falls 1 residue short of the CDR3 end, and the missing part is taken from the germline J gene. The chain links TRBV19 to TRBJ2-3; 7 nucleotides align to TRBD1. V was clipped by 5 bases and J by 5 bases; unmatched bases: 8. Germline CDR1 is FNHDT and CDR2 is SITEND (reference sequence). The CDR3 is made up of 14 amino acids. Partial CDR3 DNA: TGTGCCAGCAGCCCGACAGGGAAGATAGAAACGCTGTAT. Translated: CASSPTGKIETLY. The whole CDR3 region reads CASSPTGKIETLYF.

Worth noting for this clone: Mouse gene names apply. The read ends 1 residue early relative to the CDR3; the germline J gene fills the gap. The V call is TRBV2, the J call TRBJ1-4; a weak D match, TRBD1 (5 bases). The CDR3 totals 14 residues. Germline values: CDR1 LGHNA, CDR2 YSYQKL. Trimming left V 4 bases short and J 0 bases short, with 6 bases between. The CDR3 bases that were read are TGTGCCAGCAGCCGGACAATTTCCAACGAAAGATTATTT. This codes for CASSRTISNERLF. The whole CDR3 region reads CASSRTISNERLFF. The whole variable domain, remainder taken from reference TRBV2 and TRBJ1-4, is DPKIIQKPKYLVAVTGSEKILICEQYLGHNAMYWYRQSAKKPLEFMFSYSYQKLMDNQTASSRFQPQSSKKNHLDLQITALKPDDSATYFCASSRTISNERLFFGHGTKLSVL.